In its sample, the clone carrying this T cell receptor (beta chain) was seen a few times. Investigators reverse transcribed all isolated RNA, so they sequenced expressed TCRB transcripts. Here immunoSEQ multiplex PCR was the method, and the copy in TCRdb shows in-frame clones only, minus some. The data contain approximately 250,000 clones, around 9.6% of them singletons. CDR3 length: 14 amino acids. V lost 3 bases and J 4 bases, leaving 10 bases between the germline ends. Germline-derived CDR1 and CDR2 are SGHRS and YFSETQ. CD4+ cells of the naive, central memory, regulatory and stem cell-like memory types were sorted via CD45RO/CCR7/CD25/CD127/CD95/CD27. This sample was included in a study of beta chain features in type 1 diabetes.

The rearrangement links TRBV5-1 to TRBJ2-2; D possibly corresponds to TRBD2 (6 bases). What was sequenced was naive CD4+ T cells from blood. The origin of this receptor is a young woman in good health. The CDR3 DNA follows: TGCGCCAGCAGCTCCCCCGGGAGCACCGGGGAGCTGTTTTTT. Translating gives CASSSPGSTGELFF.